These T cell receptor beta chains were read from a single sample in a study of cytomegalovirus exposure and HLA in healthy donors. TCRdb's table, derived via immunoSEQ multiplex PCR, lists solely in-frame clones and lacks some. The repertoire consists of about 130,000 clones, with about 69% occurring once and the leading ten covering roughly 3%. Sequencing was carried out using PBMCs. The receptors originated from a man aged 25 to 40 in good health and CMV-seronegative. The CDR3 runs from the conserved cysteine through the conserved F or W. Fields, in order: V gene, D gene, J gene, CDR3 protein, CDR3 DNA. D genes are given only for firm matches.

TRBV2	NA	TRBJ2-3	CASSVAGLGTDTQYF	TGTGCCAGCAGTGTTGCAGGGTTGGGGACAGATACGCAGTATTTT
TRBV5-1	NA	TRBJ2-1	CASSLGPGSHNEQFF	TGCGCCAGCAGCTTAGGACCAGGGTCACACAATGAGCAGTTCTTC
TRBV4-2	NA	TRBJ2-5	CASSQGGGSGFPETQYF	TGTGCCAGCAGCCAGGGGGGCGGGAGTGGATTTCCGGAGACCCAGTACTTC
TRBV7-2	NA	TRBJ2-2	CASSLAPPNSNTGELFF	TGTGCCAGCAGCTTAGCCCCTCCGAACTCCAACACCGGGGAGCTGTTTTTT
TRBV14	NA	TRBJ2-3	CASSQDPGDRTDTQYF	TGTGCCAGCAGCCAAGACCCGGGGGACCGCACAGATACGCAGTATTTT
TRBV29-1	NA	TRBJ2-7	CSVGLTYEQYF	TGCAGCGTGGGCCTCACCTACGAGCAGTACTTC
TRBV7-8	TRBD2	TRBJ2-5	CASSLVAGAMGETQYF	TGTGCCAGCAGCTTAGTAGCGGGGGCTATGGGAGAGACCCAGTACTTC
TRBV5-6	NA	TRBJ1-2	CASSLESTHVYGYTF	TGTGCCAGCAGCTTGGAGTCCACTCACGTCTATGGCTACACCTTC
TRBV9	TRBD2	TRBJ2-1	CASSVGGGPDNEQFF	TGTGCCAGCAGCGTTGGGGGAGGGCCTGACAATGAGCAGTTCTTC
TRBV13	NA	TRBJ2-2	CASSLLPGVNTGELFF	TGTGCCAGCAGCTTACTTCCAGGGGTGAACACCGGGGAGCTGTTTTTT
TRBV29-1	TRBD1	TRBJ2-7	CSVGVLPGQGPLYEQYF	TGCAGCGTTGGCGTTCTCCCGGGACAGGGGCCGCTCTACGAGCAGTACTTC
TRBV30	NA	TRBJ1-3	CAWSPRGGGGGNTIYF	TGTGCCTGGAGTCCCCGCGGGGGGGGAGGTGGAAACACCATATATTTT
TRBV5-1	TRBD1	TRBJ1-5	CASSSTGSSNQPQHF	TGCGCCAGCAGCTCGACAGGGAGTAGCAATCAGCCCCAGCATTTT
TRBV9	TRBD1	TRBJ1-4	CASSLRQGVNEKLFF	TGTGCCAGCAGCTTAAGACAGGGGGTAAATGAAAAACTGTTTTTT
TRBV6-1	TRBD1	TRBJ1-5	CASNRQGSNQPQHF	TGTGCCAGCAATAGACAGGGGAGCAATCAGCCCCAGCATTTT
TRBV5-1	NA	TRBJ2-6	CASVDSSGANVLTF	TGCGCCAGCGTCGACAGCTCTGGGGCCAACGTCCTGACTTTC
TRBV5-1	TRBD1	TRBJ2-5	CASSPRQGQETQYF	TGCGCCAGCAGCCCCCGACAGGGCCAAGAGACCCAGTACTTC
TRBV5-1	TRBD1	TRBJ1-1	CASSLTGGLETFF	TGCGCCAGCAGCTTGACAGGGGGCTTGGAAACTTTCTTT